This record concerns one T cell receptor (beta chain) sequence. The target antigen is unknown. Sequenced by immunoSEQ multiplex PCR; TCRdb stores in-frame clones only, minus some. The table lists about 92,000 clones, about 90% of them singletons. This CDR3 region has 17 residues. These data belong to a study of T cell responses to AZD1222 COVID-19 vaccine. Findings and caveats of the study: Spike-wide coverage was observed for vaccine-associated CD4 TCRs, with dominant responses at 160-218 and 743-854. The reported proportion of spike-specific TCRs targeting unmutated variant regions was nearly half. Repertoire sampling was restricted to post-peak T cell response timepoints. At study baseline, merely five or six AZD1222 recipients were seropositive.

The sequence was obtained from an adult in good health. This specimen consisted of peripheral blood, obtained on day 0 of AZD1222 vaccination. The chain is built from TRBV12-1 and TRBJ2-1; the D call of TRBD2 is as the table states it, not checked on the DNA. TRBV12-1 is flagged as a pseudogene. CDR3 nucleotides: TGTGCCAGCAGCTCAAGACGACTAGCGGTTTTCTACAATGAGCAGTTCTTC. Protein product: CASSSRRLAVFYNEQFF.